This TCR beta chain is drawn from a study of shared clonotypes between healthy human individuals. Sequencing used immunoSEQ multiplex PCR; TCRdb keeps in-frame clones, though not all of them. This sample yields hundreds of thousands of clones, of which 73% are seen a single time; under 2% belongs to the top ten. The material sequenced was memory CD4+ T cells sorted from blood. The subset: CD45RA-negative fraction. This receptor was obtained from a woman in her thirties in good health.

The CDR3 sequence is CASSTRTGLRNYGYTF. CDR3 in DNA: TGTGCCAGTAGTACCCGGACAGGACTCCGTAACTATGGCTACACCTTC. The V call is TRBV19, the J call TRBJ1-2, with TRBD1 matching 7 bases. The CDR3 runs to 16 residues. The trim removed 4 bases at V and 1 base at J, leaving 9 bases unmatched. Germline V CDR1 and CDR2: LNHDA, SQIVND (reference sequence).